Below, one T cell receptor (beta chain) is given with its context. Participants came from fewer than 25 US areas, aged about 18 to 89 years. Cohorts were determined from participant-reported clinical history. These data come from a study of blood T cell repertoires in COVID-19. Method: immunoSEQ multiplex PCR; TCRdb's copy keeps in-frame clones and lacks some. The data show about 250,000 clones, about 82% seen once. The CDR3 is 13 amino acids. The germline gives CDR1 SQVTM, CDR2 ANQGSEA. V gave up 3 bases and J gave up 2 bases, with 10 bases separating them. The sequencing input was PBMCs or T cells enriched from blood (not recorded which). This TCR was recovered from a woman aged 50 to 60 with acute COVID-19. V usage is TRBV29-1 and J usage is TRBJ1-2; D perhaps matches TRBD1 (6 bases). The CDR3 loop is CSVDGQTNYGYTF. For the CDR3, the DNA is TGCAGCGTTGACGGACAGACGAACTATGGCTACACCTTC. Full variable domain (outside the CDR3, taken from reference TRBV29-1 and TRBJ1-2): SAVISQKPSRDICQRGTSLTIQCQVDSQVTMMFWYRQQPGQSLTLIATANQGSEATYESGFVIDKFPISRPNLTFSTLTVSNMSPEDSSIYLCSVDGQTNYGYTFGSGTRLTVV.